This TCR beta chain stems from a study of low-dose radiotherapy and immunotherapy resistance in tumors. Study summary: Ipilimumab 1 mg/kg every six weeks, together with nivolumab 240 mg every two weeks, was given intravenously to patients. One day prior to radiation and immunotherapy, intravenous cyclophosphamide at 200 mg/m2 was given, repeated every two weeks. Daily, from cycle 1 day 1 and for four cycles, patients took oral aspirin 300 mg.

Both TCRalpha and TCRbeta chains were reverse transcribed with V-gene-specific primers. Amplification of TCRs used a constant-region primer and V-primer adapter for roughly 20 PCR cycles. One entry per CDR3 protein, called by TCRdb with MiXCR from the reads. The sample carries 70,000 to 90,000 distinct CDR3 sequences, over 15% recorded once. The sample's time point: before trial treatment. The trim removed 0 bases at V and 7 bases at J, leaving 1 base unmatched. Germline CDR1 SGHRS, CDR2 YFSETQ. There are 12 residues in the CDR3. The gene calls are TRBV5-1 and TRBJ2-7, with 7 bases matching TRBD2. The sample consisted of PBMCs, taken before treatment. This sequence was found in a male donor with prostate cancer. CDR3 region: CASSLDGGEQYF. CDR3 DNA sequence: TGCGCCAGCAGCTTGGACGGGGGGGAGCAGTACTTC. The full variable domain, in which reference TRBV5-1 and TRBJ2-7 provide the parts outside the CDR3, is KAGVTQTPRYLIKTRGQQVTLSCSPISGHRSVSWYQQTPGQGLQFLFEYFSETQRNKGNFPGRFSGRQFSNSRSEMNVSTLELGDSALYLCASSLDGGEQYFGPGTRLTVT.